This T cell receptor (beta chain) is from a study of blood T cell repertoires in COVID-19. In the study overall: Nucleic acid was either cDNA or gDNA, and it came from T cells, B-cell-depleted T cells, or PBMCs.

V was cut by 4 bases and J by 4 bases, with 14 bases left in between. Germline V gene sequence: CDR1 LGHDT, CDR2 YNNKEL (reference sequence). The CDR3 is made up of 15 amino acids. TCRdb's table, derived via immunoSEQ multiplex PCR, lists solely in-frame clones and lacks some. The sample contains roughly 130,000 clones, about four fifths of which appear only once. The sequencing input was peripheral blood. This receptor was taken from a woman aged 45-65 years with acute or convalescent COVID-19. The chain combines TRBV3-1 (or the pseudogene TRBV3-2) with TRBJ2-1; the D gene is possibly TRBD2 (5 bases). The CDR3 DNA follows: TGTGCCAGCAGCCGCCGGACTCCCATTTACAATGAGCAGTTCTTC. This translates into CASSRRTPIYNEQFF.